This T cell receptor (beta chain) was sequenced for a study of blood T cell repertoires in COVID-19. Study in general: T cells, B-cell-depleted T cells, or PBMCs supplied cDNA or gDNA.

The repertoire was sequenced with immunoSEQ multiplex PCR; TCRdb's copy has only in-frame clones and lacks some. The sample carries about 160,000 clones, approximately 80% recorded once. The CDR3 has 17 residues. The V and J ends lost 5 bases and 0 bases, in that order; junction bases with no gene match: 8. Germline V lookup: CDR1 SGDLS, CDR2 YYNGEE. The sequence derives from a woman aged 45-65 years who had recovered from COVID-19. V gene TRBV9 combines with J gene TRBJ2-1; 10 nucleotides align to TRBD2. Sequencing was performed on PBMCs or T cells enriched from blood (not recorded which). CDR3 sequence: CASSKTGLAVSYNEQFF. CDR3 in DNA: TGTGCCAGCAGTAAAACAGGACTAGCGGTCTCCTACAATGAGCAGTTCTTC.